The 28 T cell receptor beta chains reported below all come from one sample, sequenced in a study of blood T cell repertoires in COVID-19. Sequencing was performed with immunoSEQ multiplex PCR; in TCRdb, only in-frame clones are kept and a portion is missing. The sample records hundreds of thousands of clones, roughly nine tenths being singletons. Sequencing was done on a sample of peripheral blood. Source of these receptors: a man aged 40-49 years with acute or convalescent COVID-19.

This clone was counted a single time. The gene calls are TRBV5-1 and TRBJ2-1; 13 bases fit TRBD2. The CDR3 has 17 residues. The V gene's germline CDR1 is SGHRS and CDR2 YFSETQ. J was trimmed by 3 bases and V by 6 bases; bases with no gene match: 9. CDR3 nucleotide sequence: TGCGCCAGCACCCTCCGACTAGCGGGGGGCCACTACAATGAGCAGTTCTTC. This codes for CASTLRLAGGHYNEQFF. The complete variable domain, with remaining parts taken from reference TRBV5-1 and TRBJ2-1, reads KAGVTQTPRYLIKTRGQQVTLSCSPISGHRSVSWYQQTPGQGLQFLFEYFSETQRNKGNFPGRFSGRQFSNSRSEMNVSTLELGDSALYLCASTLRLAGGHYNEQFFGPGTRLTVL.

The sample holds a few counts of this clone. This chain links TRBV6-1 with TRBJ2-2; 7 positions match TRBD1. From germline, CDR1 is MNHNS and CDR2 SASEGT. The CDR3 has 15 amino acids. Trimming took 2 bases from V and 5 from J; bases not matched to a gene: 5. The CDR3: CASSESGGSTGELFF. The CDR3 DNA reads as TGTGCCAGCAGTGAATCAGGGGGAAGTACCGGGGAGCTGTTTTTT.

The chain carries TRBV27 and TRBJ2-1; D is perhaps TRBD2 (6 bases). Germline V gives CDR1 MNHEY, CDR2 SMNVEV (reference sequence). This CDR3 is built from 15 residues. Trimming took off 5 bases at V and 0 bases at J, with 11 bases between the two ends. The CDR3 DNA reads TGTGCCAGCAGTAAACGGGAGAGCTCCTACAATGAGCAGTTCTTC. It is translated as CASSKRESSYNEQFF.

The chain's CDR3 is CASSLVGGAVSNYGYTF. The CDR3 DNA reads as TGTGCCAGCAGCTTAGTTGGTGGGGCAGTATCAAACTATGGCTACACCTTC. V and J are TRBV7-9 and TRBJ1-2; D perhaps matches TRBD1 (5 bases). This CDR3 is 17 amino acids long. Per germline, CDR1 SEHNR and CDR2 FQNEAQ (reference sequence). Trimming took 1 base from V and 2 from J, leaving 17 bases between them.

This clone was detected a few times. The chain combines TRBV7-3 with TRBJ2-1; tentative D call: TRBD2 (7 bases). This CDR3 is 13 amino acids long. Trimming pared 3 bases from V and 9 bases from J, leaving 12 bases between. Germline CDR1 reads SGHTA; CDR2 reads FQGTGA. In DNA form, the CDR3 reads TGTGCCAGCAGCTTTGGGGGGGCAGCTGAGCAGTTCTTC. This codes for CASSFGGAAEQFF.

The sample holds one count of this clone. The chain couples TRBV19 to TRBJ2-7; D call uncertain. The CDR3 consists of 13 residues. Between the trimmed V and J ends, which lost 2 bases and 3 bases, there was a span of 8 bases. Germline V gene lookup returns CDR1 LNHDA and CDR2 SQIVND (reference sequence). CDR3 in DNA: TGTGCCAGTAGTATATTATACAGCTACGAGCAGTACTTC. Translation gives CASSILYSYEQYF.

In this sample, this clone turned up a few times. The chain carries TRBV7-9 and TRBJ1-6; D is perhaps TRBD1 (5 bases). V shed 3 bases and J shed 10 bases, with 19 bases lying between them. The CDR3 loop spans 16 amino acids. Germline loops: CDR1 SEHNR, CDR2 FQNEAQ (reference sequence). DNA for the CDR3: TGTGCCAGCAGCTTGACTTTACCCCAGGGCGGCTCACCCCTCCACTTT. Translation: CASSLTLPQGGSPLHF.

The chain uses TRBV24-1 and TRBJ1-2; perhaps TRBD1 as D (6 bases). CDR3 length: 13 residues. V lost 3 bases to trimming and J lost 9 bases, with 13 bases between them. Germline-derived CDR1 and CDR2 are KGHDR and SFDVKD. The CDR3 bases are TGTGCCACCAGTGATATTCAGGGGAGAAGCTACACCTTC. Translation: CATSDIQGRSYTF.

The CDR3 loop is CASSQDPGGRGQFF. In DNA form, the CDR3 reads TGCGCCAGCAGCCAAGACCCTGGGGGGAGGGGGCAGTTCTTC. The chain recombines TRBV4-3 with TRBJ2-1; 7 bases map to TRBD2. The ends lost 0 bases at V and 12 bases at J; junction bases unmatched: 8. Germline CDR1 reads LGHNA; CDR2 reads YSLEER. The CDR3 is 14 residues long.

The genes are TRBV14 and TRBJ1-1; possibly TRBD1 for D (6 bases). The V gene's germline CDR1 is SGHDN and CDR2 FVKESK. Trimming stripped 4 bases from V and 6 bases from J, with 21 bases between. This CDR3 has 16 residues. The CDR3, as DNA: TGTGCCAGCAGCCCCGATTACGGACAGATGAAGGCTGAAGCTTTCTTT. Translating gives CASSPDYGQMKAEAFF.

This clone was seen just once. At one end, the junction sequence differs from germline, possibly due to a read error. The chain carries TRBV28 and TRBJ2-6; D is perhaps TRBD2 (5 bases). Germline values: CDR1 MDHEN, CDR2 SYDVKM. The CDR3 is 15 residues long. DNA of the CDR3: TGTGCCAGCAGCTTATTCGGGGATGGGTCCAACGTCCTGACTTTC. This sequence encodes CASSLFGDGSNVLTF.

The gene calls are TRBV18 and TRBJ1-4; 8 bases are shared with TRBD1. Unmatched junction bases numbered 4, after V lost 8 bases and J lost 5 bases. The length of the CDR3 is 13 residues. CDR1 and CDR2 (germline): KGHSH, LQKENI. The CDR3 reads CASAGGRNEKLFF. CDR3 nucleotide sequence: TGTGCCAGCGCAGGGGGCCGAAATGAAAAACTGTTTTTT.

The chain employs TRBV20-1 and TRBJ1-6, with D hard to call. The CDR3 is made up of 11 amino acids. The germline V gene encodes CDR1 DFQATT and CDR2 SNEGSKA (reference sequence). V was pared by 5 bases and J by 9 bases, with 8 bases between. In DNA form, the CDR3 reads TGCAGTGCTCGTGGGAGTTCACCCCTCCACTTT. Protein product: CSARGSSPLHF.

This clone was recorded only once. The V and J genes are TRBV30 and TRBJ1-3; a weak D match, TRBD1 (6 bases). Germline assignment: CDR1 GTSNPN and CDR2 SVGIG (reference sequence). CDR3 length equals 13 residues. Trimming removed 5 bases from V and 0 bases from J, with 8 bases in between. The CDR3 sequence is CAWGGYSGNTIYF. The CDR3 DNA reads TGTGCCTGGGGGGGCTACTCTGGAAACACCATATATTTT.

The chain links TRBV6-5 to TRBJ2-5; D may be TRBD1 (5 bases). CDR1 MNHEY and CDR2 SVGAGI come from the germline V gene. This CDR3 is 13 amino acids long. The ends were cut back, 6 bases at V and 5 bases at J, with 13 bases in the middle. The CDR3 region is CASRTARVETQYF. CDR3 sequence (DNA): TGTGCCAGCAGGACGGCCAGGGTTGAGACCCAGTACTTC.

The chain carries TRBV19 and TRBJ2-3; D is possibly TRBD1 (6 bases). Trimming left V 9 bases short and J 6 bases short, with 13 bases between. CDR3 size: 12 residues. Germline loops: CDR1 LNHDA, CDR2 SQIVND (reference sequence). The CDR3 reads CASSQGWDTQYF. CDR3 bases: TGTGCCAGCTCACAGGGATGGGATACGCAGTATTTT.

This clone was counted a few times. The V gene is TRBV24-1, the J gene TRBJ2-2; 9 bases match TRBD1. The CDR3 loop spans 17 amino acids. The ends lost 2 bases at V and 3 bases at J; junction bases unmatched: 6. Germline V gene lookup returns CDR1 KGHDR and CDR2 SFDVKD. The CDR3 reads CATSDWGTGPHTGELFF. The CDR3 coding sequence is TGTGCCACCAGTGATTGGGGGACAGGGCCCCACACCGGGGAGCTGTTTTTT.

This rearrangement joins TRBV27 to TRBJ2-7; 7 nucleotides match TRBD1. The length of the CDR3 is 15 residues. The junction had 8 bases not matched to a gene; V was cut back by 3 bases and J by 3 bases. In germline, CDR1 is MNHEY, CDR2 SMNVEV (reference sequence). The CDR3 bases are TGTGCCAGCAGTTTGGCCGACAGGGAAGGCTACGAGCAGTACTTC. It translates to CASSLADREGYEQYF.

The gene calls are TRBV5-6 and TRBJ1-2, with 7 bases aligning to TRBD1. V gave up 2 bases and J gave up 8 bases; unmatched junction bases: 3. There are 12 residues in the CDR3. The germline V gene encodes CDR1 SGHDT and CDR2 YYEEEE. CDR3 residues: CASSFRGHGYTF. The CDR3 bases are TGTGCCAGCAGCTTTAGGGGGCACGGCTACACCTTC. The entire variable domain, with the rest obtained from reference TRBV5-6 and TRBJ1-2, is as follows: DAGVTQSPTHLIKTRGQQVTLRCSPKSGHDTVSWYQQALGQGPQFIFQYYEEEERQRGNFPDRFSGHQFPNYSSELNVNALLLGDSALYLCASSFRGHGYTFGSGTRLTVV.

J is TRBJ2-2 and V is TRBV28; perhaps TRBD1 as D (6 bases). V was trimmed by 7 bases and J by 3 bases, leaving 24 bases between them. CDR3 length: 18 residues. Germline lookup yields CDR1 MDHEN and CDR2 SYDVKM. CDR3 DNA sequence: TGTGCCAGCACCCCGGGACACTCCTCACCTTCTTACACCGGGGAGCTGTTTTTT. This sequence encodes CASTPGHSSPSYTGELFF.

The chain combines TRBV5-1 with TRBJ2-1; possibly TRBD2 for D (6 bases). The CDR3 is made up of 11 amino acids. V lost 4 bases and J 7 bases, leaving 6 bases between the germline ends. CDR1 and CDR2 (germline): SGHRS, YFSETQ. The CDR3 is CASSRGNEQFF. The DNA of the CDR3 is TGCGCCAGCAGCCGGGGGAATGAGCAGTTCTTC. Filled out from reference TRBV5-1 and TRBJ2-1, the complete variable domain reads KAGVTQTPRYLIKTRGQQVTLSCSPISGHRSVSWYQQTPGQGLQFLFEYFSETQRNKGNFPGRFSGRQFSNSRSEMNVSTLELGDSALYLCASSRGNEQFFGPGTRLTVL.

This chain uses TRBV6-2 or TRBV6-3 with TRBJ1-6; tentatively, D is TRBD1 (5 bases). This CDR3 has 15 amino acids. CDR1 is MNHEY and CDR2 is SVGEGT in the germline V gene. Trimming left V 6 bases short and J 12 bases short, with 21 bases between. CDR3 coding DNA: TGTGCCAGCAGCCGACGCGGGACGGCGGCTGGACCCCTCCACTTT. It specifies CASSRRGTAAGPLHF.

This clone was observed a single time. The chain recombines TRBV11-3 with TRBJ2-2, with D perhaps matching TRBD2 (5 bases). Germline lookup yields CDR1 SGHNT and CDR2 YENEEA. This CDR3 is 16 amino acids long. V shed 5 bases and J shed 0 bases, with 13 bases lying between them. The DNA for the CDR3 is TGTGCCAGCAGCCAGAGACTAACTTCGAACACCGGGGAGCTGTTTTTT. Its protein is CASSQRLTSNTGELFF.

This sequence joins TRBV28 and TRBJ2-1, with 10 bases identical to TRBD2. Germline CDR1 is MDHEN and CDR2 is SYDVKM. The CDR3 consists of 14 residues. The CDR3 reads CAATSSGSYNEQFF. The CDR3 bases are TGTGCAGCCACCTCTAGCGGGAGTTACAATGAGCAGTTCTTC.

CDR3 residues: CASANGYSPLHF. The CDR3 DNA is TGTGCCAGCGCCAACGGGTATTCACCCCTCCACTTT. The rearrangement joins TRBV21-1 to TRBJ1-6. TRBV21-1 is given as a pseudogene. The CDR3 has 12 amino acids.

This chain uses TRBV7-9 with TRBJ2-5; tentative D call: TRBD2 (7 bases). The V gene's germline CDR1 is SEHNR and CDR2 FQNEAQ (reference sequence). Trimming shortened V by 5 bases and J by 7 bases, and 20 bases separated the two germline ends. The CDR3 loop spans 15 amino acids. The CDR3 region is CASSLLSGGAVTQYF. Written as DNA, the CDR3 is TGTGCCAGCAGCCTTCTTTCGGGGGGCGCGGTGACCCAGTACTTC.

The chain couples TRBV6-5 to TRBJ2-7; D is perhaps TRBD1 (6 bases). The CDR3 covers 13 residues. V lost 6 bases to trimming and J lost 4 bases, with 13 bases between them. The germline V gene encodes CDR1 MNHEY and CDR2 SVGAGI. The DNA for the CDR3 is TGTGCCAGCAGGACCGGGACAACGTACGAGCAGTACTTC. Its translation is CASRTGTTYEQYF.

The chain links TRBV5-1 to TRBJ2-7, with a possible D match to TRBD2 (6 bases). Germline CDR1 is SGHRS and CDR2 is YFSETQ. This CDR3 has 14 amino acids. V was clipped by 0 bases and J by 2 bases, with 9 bases between them. The CDR3 DNA reads TGCGCCAGCAGCTTGGGAGGCGGGACCTACGAGCAGTACTTC. Its protein product is CASSLGGGTYEQYF.